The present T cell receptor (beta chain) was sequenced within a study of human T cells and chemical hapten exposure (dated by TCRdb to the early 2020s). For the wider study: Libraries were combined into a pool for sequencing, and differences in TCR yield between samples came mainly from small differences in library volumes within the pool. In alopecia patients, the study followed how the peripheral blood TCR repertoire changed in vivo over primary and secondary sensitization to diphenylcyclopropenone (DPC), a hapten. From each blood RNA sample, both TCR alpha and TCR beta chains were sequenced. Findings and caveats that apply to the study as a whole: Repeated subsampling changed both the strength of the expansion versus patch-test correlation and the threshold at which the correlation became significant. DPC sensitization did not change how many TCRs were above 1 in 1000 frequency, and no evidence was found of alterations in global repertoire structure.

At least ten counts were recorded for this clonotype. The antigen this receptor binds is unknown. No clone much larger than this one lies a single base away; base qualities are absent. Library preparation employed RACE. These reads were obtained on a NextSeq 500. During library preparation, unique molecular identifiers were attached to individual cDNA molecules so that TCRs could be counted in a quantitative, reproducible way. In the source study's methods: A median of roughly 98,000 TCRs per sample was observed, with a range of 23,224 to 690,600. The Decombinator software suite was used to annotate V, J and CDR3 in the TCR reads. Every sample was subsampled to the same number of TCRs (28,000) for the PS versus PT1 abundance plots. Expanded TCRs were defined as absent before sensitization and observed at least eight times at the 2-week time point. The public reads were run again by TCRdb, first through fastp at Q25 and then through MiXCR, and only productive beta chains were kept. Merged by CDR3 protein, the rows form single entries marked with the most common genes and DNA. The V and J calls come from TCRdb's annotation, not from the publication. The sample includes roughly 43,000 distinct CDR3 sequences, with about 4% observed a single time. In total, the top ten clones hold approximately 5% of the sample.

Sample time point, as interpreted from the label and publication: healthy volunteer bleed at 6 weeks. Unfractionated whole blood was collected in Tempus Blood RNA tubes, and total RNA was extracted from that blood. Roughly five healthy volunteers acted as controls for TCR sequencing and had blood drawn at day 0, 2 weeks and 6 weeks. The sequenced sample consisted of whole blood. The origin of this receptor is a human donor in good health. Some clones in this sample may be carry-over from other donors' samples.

This receptor has the CDR3 CASSPLAGVRAGELFF. Here is the DNA: TGTGCCAGCAGCCCTTTAGCGGGAGTTCGGGCCGGGGAGCTGTTTTTT. The rearranged chain carries TRBV9 and TRBJ2-2; TRBD2 matches 9 bases in the middle. In the germline V gene, CDR1 corresponds to SGDLS and CDR2 to YYNGEE. Measured from the cysteine to the phenylalanine, the CDR3 is 16 residues long. The kept DNA is CDR3 alone, 48 bases in frame from the first base. The germline V end is reduced by 4 bases and the J end by 6 bases; junction bases left unmatched: 10. The CDR3, completed at both ends by the reference TRBV9 and TRBJ2-2 genes, gives the full variable domain DSGVTQTPKHLITATGQRVTLRCSPRSGDLSVYWYQQSLDQGLQFLIQYYNGEERAKGNILERFSAQQFPDLHSELNLSSLELGDSALYFCASSPLAGVRAGELFFGEGSRLTVL.